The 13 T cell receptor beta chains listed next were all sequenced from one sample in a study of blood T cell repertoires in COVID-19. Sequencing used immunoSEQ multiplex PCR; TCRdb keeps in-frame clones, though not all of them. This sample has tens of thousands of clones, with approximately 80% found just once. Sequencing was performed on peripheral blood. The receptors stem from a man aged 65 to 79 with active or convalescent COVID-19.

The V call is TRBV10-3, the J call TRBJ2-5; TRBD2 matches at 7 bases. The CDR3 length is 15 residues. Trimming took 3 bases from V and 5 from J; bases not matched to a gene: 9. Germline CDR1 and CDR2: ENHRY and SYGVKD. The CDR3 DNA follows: TGTGCCATCAGTGATGAGTCGCGGGGAGGGGAGACCCAGTACTTC. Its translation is CAISDESRGGETQYF.

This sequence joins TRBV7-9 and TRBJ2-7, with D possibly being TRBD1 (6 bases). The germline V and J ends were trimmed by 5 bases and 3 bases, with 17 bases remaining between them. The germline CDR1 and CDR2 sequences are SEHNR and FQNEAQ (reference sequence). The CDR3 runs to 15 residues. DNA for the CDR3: TGTGCCAGCAGCGACCGACAGGTAGGGAGCTACGAGCAGTACTTC. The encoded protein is CASSDRQVGSYEQYF.

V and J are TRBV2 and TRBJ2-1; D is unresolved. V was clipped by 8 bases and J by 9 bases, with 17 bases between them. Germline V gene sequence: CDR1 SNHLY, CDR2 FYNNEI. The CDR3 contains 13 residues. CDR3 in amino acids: CASQNPPSGEQFF. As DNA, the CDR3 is TGTGCCAGCCAAAATCCCCCCTCAGGTGAGCAGTTCTTC.

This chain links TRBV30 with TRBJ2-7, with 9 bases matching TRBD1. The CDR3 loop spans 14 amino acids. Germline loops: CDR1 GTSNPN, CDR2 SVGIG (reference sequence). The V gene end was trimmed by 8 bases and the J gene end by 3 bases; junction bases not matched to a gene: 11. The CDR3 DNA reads TGTGCCAGGATATATCGGGACAGGGACTACGAGCAGTACTTC. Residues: CARIYRDRDYEQYF.

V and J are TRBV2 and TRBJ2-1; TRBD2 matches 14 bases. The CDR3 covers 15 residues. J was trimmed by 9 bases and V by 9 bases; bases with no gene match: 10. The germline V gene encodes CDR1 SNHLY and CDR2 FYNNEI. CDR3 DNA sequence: TGTGCCAGAAGAAAGGGACTAGCGGGGGAGGGTGAGCAGTTCTTC. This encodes CARRKGLAGEGEQFF.

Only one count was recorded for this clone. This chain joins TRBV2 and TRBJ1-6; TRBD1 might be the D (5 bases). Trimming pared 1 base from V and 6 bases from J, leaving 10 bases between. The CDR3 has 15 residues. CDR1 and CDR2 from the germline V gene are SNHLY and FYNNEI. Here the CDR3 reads CASSEDRPPNSPLHF. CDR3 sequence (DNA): TGTGCCAGCAGTGAAGACAGGCCGCCTAATTCACCCCTCCACTTT.

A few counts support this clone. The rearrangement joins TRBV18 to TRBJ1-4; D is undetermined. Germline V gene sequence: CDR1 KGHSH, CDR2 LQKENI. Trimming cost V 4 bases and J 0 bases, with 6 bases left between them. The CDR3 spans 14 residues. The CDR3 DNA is TGTGCCAGCTCACTACTTGCAACTAATGAAAAACTGTTTTTT. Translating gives CASSLLATNEKLFF.

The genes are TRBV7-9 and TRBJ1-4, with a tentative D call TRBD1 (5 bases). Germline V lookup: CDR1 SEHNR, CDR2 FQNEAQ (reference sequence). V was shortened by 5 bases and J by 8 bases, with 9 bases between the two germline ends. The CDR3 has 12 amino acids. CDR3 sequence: CASSDDSEKLFF. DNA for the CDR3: TGTGCCAGCAGCGACGACAGCGAAAAACTGTTTTTT.

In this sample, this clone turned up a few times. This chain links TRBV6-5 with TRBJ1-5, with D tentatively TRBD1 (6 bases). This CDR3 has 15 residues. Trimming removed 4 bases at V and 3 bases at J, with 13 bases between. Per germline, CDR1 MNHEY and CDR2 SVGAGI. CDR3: CASSSKQGSNQPQHF. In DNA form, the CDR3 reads TGTGCCAGCAGTTCTAAACAGGGATCCAATCAGCCCCAGCATTTT.

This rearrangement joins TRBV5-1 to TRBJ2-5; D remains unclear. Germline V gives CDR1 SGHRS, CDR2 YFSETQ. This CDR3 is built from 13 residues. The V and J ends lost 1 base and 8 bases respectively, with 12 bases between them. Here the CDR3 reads CASSLSGPETQYF. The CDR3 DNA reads TGCGCCAGCAGCTTGAGTGGCCCCGAAACCCAGTACTTC.

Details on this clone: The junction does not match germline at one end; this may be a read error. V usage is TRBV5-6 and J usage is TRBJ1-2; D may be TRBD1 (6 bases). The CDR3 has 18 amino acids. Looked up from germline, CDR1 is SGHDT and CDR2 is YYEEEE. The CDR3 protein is CASSLAPMMGASIYGYTF. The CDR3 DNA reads TGTGCCAGCAGTTTGGCGCCGATGATGGGGGCCTCTATCTATGGCTACACCTTC.

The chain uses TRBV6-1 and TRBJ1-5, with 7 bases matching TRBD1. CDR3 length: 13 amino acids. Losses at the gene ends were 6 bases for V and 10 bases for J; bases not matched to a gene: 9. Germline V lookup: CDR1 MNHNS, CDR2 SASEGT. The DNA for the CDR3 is TGTGCCAGCAGCCCAGGGGGAATCAGCCCCCAGCATTTT. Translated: CASSPGGISPQHF.

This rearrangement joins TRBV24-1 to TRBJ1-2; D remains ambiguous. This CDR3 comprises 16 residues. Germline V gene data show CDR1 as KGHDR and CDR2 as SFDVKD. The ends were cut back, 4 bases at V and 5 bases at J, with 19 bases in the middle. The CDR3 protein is CATSDSTVGEVYGYTF. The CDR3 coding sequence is TGTGCCACCAGTGACTCCACAGTCGGGGAGGTTTATGGCTACACCTTC.